This record concerns one TCR beta chain sequence. Its antigen is undetermined. The data were taken from a study of STAT3 mutations in large granular lymphocyte leukemia. Whole-study results and caveats: Every T-LGLL patient had at least one immunodominant TCRbeta clonotype. TCR clonotype switching after therapy occurred in about 35% of the 18 patients.

Trimming took off 6 bases at V and 6 bases at J, with 15 bases between the two ends. Per germline, CDR1 SGHTA and CDR2 FQGNSA. The CDR3 has 13 amino acids. Average productive template count per sample was approximately 41,000. Repertoires were generated with immunoSEQ multiplex PCR, while TCRdb's copy carries only in-frame clones and drops some. The table lists some 37,000 clones, roughly 84% of them singletons. The sequenced sample was PBMCs. The rearrangement uses TRBV7-2 and TRBJ2-7; TRBD1 is a possible D gene (6 bases). This TCR was sampled from a human donor with T large granular lymphocyte leukemia. Some clones in this sample may be carry-over from other donors' samples. CDR3 protein: CASRPYRVIEQYV. In nucleotides, the CDR3 is TGTGCCAGCAGACCCTACAGGGTAATCGAGCAGTACGTC.